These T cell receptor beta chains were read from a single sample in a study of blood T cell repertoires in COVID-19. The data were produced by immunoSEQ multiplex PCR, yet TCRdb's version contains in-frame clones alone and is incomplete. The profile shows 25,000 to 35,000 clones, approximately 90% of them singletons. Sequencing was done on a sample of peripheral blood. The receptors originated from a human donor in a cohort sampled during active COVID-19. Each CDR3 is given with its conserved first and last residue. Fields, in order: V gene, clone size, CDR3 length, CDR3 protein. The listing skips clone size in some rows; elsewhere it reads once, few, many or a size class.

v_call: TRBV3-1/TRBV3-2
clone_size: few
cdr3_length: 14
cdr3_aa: CASSPRGSLGGYTF

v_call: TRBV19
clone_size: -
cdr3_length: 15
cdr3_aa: CASSPSGQGRQPQHF

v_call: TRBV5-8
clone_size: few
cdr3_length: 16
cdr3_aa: CASSATAAHSNQPQHF

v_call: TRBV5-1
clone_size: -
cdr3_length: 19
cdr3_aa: CASSSERTSGDLFTDTQYF

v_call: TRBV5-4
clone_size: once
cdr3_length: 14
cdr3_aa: CASTLQGAGDTQYF

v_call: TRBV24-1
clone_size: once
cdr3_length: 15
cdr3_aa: CATSDSRQGNGELFF

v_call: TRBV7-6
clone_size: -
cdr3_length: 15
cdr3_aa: CASSPQGATNEKLFF

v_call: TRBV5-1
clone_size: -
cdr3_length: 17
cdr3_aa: CASSLAALAGGGNEQFF

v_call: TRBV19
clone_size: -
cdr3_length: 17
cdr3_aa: CASSISRGRGRPYEQYF

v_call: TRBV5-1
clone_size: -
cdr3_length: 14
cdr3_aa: CASSLGQGGYEQYF

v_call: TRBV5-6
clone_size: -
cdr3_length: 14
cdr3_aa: CASSLASPQETQYF

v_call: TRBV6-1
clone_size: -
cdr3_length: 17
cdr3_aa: CASSESGTGGLNYGYTF

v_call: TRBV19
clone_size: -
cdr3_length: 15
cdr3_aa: CASSMAAGGTDTQYF

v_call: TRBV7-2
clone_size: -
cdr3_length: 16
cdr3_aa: CASRPPSTQRNYGYTF

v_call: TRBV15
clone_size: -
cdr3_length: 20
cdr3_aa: CATSRKYRDTKGATNEKLFF

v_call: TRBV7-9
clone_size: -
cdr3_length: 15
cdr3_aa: CASSLAGPRGETQYF

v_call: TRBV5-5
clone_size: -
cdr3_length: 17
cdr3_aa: CASSLALAWGWQETQYF

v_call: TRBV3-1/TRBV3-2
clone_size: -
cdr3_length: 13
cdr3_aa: CASSQARGYGYTF

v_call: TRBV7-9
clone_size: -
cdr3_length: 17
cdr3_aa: CASSPKGQGSTSGGYTF

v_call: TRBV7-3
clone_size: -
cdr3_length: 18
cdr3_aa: CASSLTKVAGTGTDTQYF

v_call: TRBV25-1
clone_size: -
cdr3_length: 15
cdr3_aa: CASSVFDRLGDTQYF

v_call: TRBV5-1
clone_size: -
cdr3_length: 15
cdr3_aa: CASSLATVTNTEAFF

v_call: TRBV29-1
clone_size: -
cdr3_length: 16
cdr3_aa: CSVTGTGPALYYEQYF

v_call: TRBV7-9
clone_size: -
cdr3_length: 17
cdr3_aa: CASSSTLTGGKSYEQYF

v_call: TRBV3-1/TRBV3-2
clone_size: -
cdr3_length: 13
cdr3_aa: CASSQAGRDTQYF

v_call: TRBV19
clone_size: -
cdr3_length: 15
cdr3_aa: CASSHREGGANVLTF

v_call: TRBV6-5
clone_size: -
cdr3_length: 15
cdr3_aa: CASGDGSAGAYEQYF

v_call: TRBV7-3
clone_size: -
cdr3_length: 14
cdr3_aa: CASSPSGGTDTQYF

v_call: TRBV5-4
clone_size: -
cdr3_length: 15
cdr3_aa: CASSIGTSGSFEQYF

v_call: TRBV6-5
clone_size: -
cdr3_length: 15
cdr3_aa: CASSSMRVSTNEQFF

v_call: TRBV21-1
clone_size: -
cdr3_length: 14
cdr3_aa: CASSKWAGGNEQFF

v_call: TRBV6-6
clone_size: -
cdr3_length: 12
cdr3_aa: CASRDRAYEQYF

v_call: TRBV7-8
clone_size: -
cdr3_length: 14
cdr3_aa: CASSLDRVNTEAFF

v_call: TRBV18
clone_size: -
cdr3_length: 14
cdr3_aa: CASSPGQGERPQHF

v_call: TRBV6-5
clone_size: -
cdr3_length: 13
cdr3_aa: CASRQGLKETQYF

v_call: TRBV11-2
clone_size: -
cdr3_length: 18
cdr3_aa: CASSLAPLVGGVADTQYF

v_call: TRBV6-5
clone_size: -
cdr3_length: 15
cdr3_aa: CASKRAGTGGHTQYF

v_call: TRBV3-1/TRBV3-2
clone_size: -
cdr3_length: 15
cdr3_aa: CASSQTSGAGETQYF

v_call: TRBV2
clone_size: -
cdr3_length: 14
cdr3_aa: CASRASGEQETQYF

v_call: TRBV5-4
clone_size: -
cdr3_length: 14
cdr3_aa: CASSPPGNTGELFF

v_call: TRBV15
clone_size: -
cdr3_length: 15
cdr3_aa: CATSSGTENTGELFF

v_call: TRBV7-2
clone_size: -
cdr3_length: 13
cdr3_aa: CASSPGPLAGYTF